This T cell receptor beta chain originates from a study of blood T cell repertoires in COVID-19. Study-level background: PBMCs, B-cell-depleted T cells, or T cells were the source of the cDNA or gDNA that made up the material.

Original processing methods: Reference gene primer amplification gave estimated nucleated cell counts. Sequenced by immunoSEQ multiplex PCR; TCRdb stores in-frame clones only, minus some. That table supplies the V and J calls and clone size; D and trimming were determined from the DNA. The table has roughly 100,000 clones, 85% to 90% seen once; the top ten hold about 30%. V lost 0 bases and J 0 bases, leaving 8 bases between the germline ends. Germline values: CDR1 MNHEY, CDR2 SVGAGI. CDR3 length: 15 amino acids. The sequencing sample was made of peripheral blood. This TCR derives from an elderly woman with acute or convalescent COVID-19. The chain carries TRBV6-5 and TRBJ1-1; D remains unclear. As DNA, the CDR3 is TGTGCCAGCAGTTACTCAGTCAGATTGAACACTGAAGCTTTCTTT. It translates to CASSYSVRLNTEAFF.